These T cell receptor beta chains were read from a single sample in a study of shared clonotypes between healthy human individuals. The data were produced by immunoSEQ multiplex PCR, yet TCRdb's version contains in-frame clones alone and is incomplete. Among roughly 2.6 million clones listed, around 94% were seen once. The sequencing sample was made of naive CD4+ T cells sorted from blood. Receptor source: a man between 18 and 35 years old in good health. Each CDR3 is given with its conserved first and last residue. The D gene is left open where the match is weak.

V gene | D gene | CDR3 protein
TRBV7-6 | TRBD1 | CASSIGTVQETQYF
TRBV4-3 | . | CASSQDPGAAGANVLTF
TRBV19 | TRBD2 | CASSEWTSGYNEQFF
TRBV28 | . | CASSLRDNYGYTF
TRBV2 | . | CASSEGHSGANVLTF
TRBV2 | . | CASMAGVNQPQHF
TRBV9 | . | CASSVGTGSNTEAFF
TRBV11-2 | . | CASSAPGPARKNEQYF
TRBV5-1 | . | CASSLAPRSTEAFF
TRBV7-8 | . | CASGEDPSETQYF
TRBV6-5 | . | CASSYSTPGGNYGYTF
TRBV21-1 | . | CASSNTTRNYGYTF
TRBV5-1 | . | CASSLDSANTGELFF
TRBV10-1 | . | CASSESLRDTQYF
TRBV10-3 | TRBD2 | CAIRGVAGEGTQYF
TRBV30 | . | CAWNAVGGGNQPQHF
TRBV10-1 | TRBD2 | CASSENSGREREQYF
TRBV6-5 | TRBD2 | CASRRLAGATDTQYF
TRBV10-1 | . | CASSGSSGNTIYF
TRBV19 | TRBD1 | CASRGQGQGYYGYTF
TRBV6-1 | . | CASSEGGGEYF
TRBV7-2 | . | CASSLPTSSTDTQYF
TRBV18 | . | CASSPGAVRSYEQYF
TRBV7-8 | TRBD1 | CASSPAPLSGGRSGELFF
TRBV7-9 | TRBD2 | CASSSGGSGSRETQYF
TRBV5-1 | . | CASTHLTGLPNSPLHF
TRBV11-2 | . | CASSRTLNARPYEQYF
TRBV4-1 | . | CASSQPGRQLGEQFF
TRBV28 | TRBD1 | CASSFNRGTDTEAFF
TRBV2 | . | CASGQGETQYF
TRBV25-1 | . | CASSTNQGLEAFF
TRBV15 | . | CATQTDVMNTEAFF
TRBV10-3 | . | CAISEGSETQYF
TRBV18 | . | CASSPGLSNQPQHF
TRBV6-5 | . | CASSYPRGVNTEAFF